This T cell receptor (beta chain) was recovered during a study of blood T cell repertoires in COVID-19. Across the study: Donors in the United States, Italy and Spain gave samples during acute or convalescent COVID-19. Sources were T cells, B-cell-depleted T cells, or PBMCs; the material itself was cDNA or gDNA.

Trimming took 7 bases from V and 2 from J, leaving 15 bases between them. The V gene's germline CDR1 is SNHLY and CDR2 FYNNEI. The CDR3 consists of 14 residues. In the original analysis: Reference gene primer amplification gave nucleated cell count estimates. Assay: immunoSEQ multiplex PCR; the TCRdb copy retains only in-frame clones and omits some. Clonal size and the V and J genes are those of that table, whereas D and trimming came from the DNA. The repertoire holds roughly 140,000 clones, with 75% to 90% as singletons. This receptor was identified in a woman of 80 years or more with acute or convalescent COVID-19. This chain joins TRBV2 and TRBJ2-7, with D uncertain. Sequenced sample: peripheral blood. The CDR3: CASINWAVPYEQYF. CDR3 DNA: TGTGCCAGCATAAATTGGGCAGTACCCTACGAGCAGTACTTC.